This entry is about one TCR beta chain. Unique molecular identifiers were present in the TCR beta cDNA libraries. MiXCR, run by TCRdb on the PCR reads, gives a single entry per CDR3 protein. The sample gives hundreds of thousands of distinct CDR3 sequences, approximately 38% of which show up once; roughly 13% is in the top ten. These data come from a study of post-analysis software for immune sequencing data. Sequencing used blood. The receptor's source is a girl aged 5 to 17 with multiple sclerosis.

CDR3 region: CASSADTSNQETQYF. The CDR3 region has the DNA TGTGCCAGCAGCGCTGATACTAGCAATCAAGAGACCCAGTACTTC. V gene TRBV9 combines with J gene TRBJ2-5; maybe TRBD2 (6 bases). The CDR3 contains 15 residues. Germline CDR1 reads SGDLS; CDR2 reads YYNGEE. The V and J ends lost 3 bases and 2 bases respectively, with 14 bases between them.